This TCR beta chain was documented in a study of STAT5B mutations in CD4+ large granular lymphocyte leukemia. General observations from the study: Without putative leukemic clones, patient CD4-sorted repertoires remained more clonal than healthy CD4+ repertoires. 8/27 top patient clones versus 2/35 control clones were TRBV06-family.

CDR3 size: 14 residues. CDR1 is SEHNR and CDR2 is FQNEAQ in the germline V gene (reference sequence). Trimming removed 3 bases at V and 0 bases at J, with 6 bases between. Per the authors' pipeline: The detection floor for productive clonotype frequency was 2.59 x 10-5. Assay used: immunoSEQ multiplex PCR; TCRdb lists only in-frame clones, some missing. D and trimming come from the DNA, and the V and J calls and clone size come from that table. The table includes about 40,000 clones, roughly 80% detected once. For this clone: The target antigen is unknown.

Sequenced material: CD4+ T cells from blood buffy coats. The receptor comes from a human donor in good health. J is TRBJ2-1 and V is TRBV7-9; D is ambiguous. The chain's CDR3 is CASSLGNSYNEQFF. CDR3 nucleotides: TGTGCCAGCAGCTTGGGGAACTCCTACAATGAGCAGTTCTTC. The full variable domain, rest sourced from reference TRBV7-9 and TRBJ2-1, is DTGVSQNPRHKITKRGQNVTFRCDPISEHNRLYWYRQTLGQGPEFLTYFQNEAQLEKSRLLSDRFSAERPKGSFSTLEIQRTEQGDSAMYLCASSLGNSYNEQFFGPGTRLTVL.